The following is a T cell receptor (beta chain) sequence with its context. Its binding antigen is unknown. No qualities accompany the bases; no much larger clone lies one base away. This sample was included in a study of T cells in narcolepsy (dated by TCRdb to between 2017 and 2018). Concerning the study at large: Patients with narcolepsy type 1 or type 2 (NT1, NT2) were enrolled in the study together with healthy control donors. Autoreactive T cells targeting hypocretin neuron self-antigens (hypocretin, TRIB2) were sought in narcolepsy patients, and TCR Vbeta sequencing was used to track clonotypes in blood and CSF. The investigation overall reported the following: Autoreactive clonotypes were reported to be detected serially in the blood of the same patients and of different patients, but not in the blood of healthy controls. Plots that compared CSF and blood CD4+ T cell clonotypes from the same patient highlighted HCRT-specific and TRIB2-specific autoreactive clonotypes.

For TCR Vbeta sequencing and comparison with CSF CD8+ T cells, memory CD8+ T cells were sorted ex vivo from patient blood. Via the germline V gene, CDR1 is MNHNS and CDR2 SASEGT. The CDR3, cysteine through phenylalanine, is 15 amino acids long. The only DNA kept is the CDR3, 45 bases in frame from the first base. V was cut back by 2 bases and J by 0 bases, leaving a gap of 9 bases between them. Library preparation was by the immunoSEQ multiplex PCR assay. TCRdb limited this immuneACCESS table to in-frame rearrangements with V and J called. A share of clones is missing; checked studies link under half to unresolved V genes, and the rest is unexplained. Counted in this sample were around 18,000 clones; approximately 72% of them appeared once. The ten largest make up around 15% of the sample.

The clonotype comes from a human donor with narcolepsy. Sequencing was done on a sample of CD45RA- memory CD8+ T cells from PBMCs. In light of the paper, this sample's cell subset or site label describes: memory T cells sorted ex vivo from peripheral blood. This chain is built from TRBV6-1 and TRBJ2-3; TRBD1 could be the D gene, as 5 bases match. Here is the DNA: TGTGCCAGCAGTGAACAGGGATGGAGCACAGATACGCAGTATTTT. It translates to CASSEQGWSTDTQYF.